This T cell receptor (beta chain) is drawn from a study of identical twins. This clonotype was found many times. Its antigen is still unknown. This CDR3 has 16 amino acids. Trimming cost V 8 bases and J 2 bases; bases outside gene matches: 13. Germline CDR1 and CDR2: SNHLY and FYNNEI. Study-wide findings and caveats: The authors noted that invariant MAIT and iNKT cells could partly confound zero-insertion analyses.

TCRdb re-called the 5' RACE reads with MiXCR, one entry per CDR3 protein. The sample lists around 960,000 distinct CDR3 sequences; 9% to 15% were seen once. Separately, the same data were catalogued under a study of yellow fever vaccine responses in identical twins.

The sequencing sample was made of PBMCs. This TCR derives from a woman in her late teens or twenties in good health. The chain couples TRBV2 to TRBJ2-3, with 7 nucleotides matching TRBD2. CDR3 region: CASGDLERGTTDTQYF. The CDR3 coding sequence is TGTGCCAGCGGGGATTTGGAGCGGGGAACCACAGATACGCAGTATTTT.